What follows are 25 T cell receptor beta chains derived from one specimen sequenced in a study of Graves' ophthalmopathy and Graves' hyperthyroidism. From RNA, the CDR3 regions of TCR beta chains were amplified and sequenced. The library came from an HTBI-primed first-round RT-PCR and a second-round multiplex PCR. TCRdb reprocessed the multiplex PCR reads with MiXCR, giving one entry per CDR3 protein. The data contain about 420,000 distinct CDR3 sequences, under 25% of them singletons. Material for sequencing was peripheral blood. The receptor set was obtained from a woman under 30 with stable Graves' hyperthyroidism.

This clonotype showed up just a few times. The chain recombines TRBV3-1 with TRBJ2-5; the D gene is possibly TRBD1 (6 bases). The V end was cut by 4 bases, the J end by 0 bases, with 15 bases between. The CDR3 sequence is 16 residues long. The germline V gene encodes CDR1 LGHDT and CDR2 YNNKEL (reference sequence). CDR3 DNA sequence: TGTGCCAGCAGCCTCAGGGGCAGGCTGAACCAAGAGACCCAGTACTTC. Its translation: CASSLRGRLNQETQYF.

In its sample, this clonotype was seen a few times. The CDR3 sequence: CASTRVIGNQPQHF. The CDR3 coding sequence is TGTGCCAGCACCAGGGTAATAGGGAATCAGCCCCAGCATTTT. The rearrangement joins TRBV28 to TRBJ1-5; possible D gene TRBD1, 5 bases. Germline CDR1 reads MDHEN; CDR2 reads SYDVKM. V dropped 7 bases and J dropped 4 bases, with 14 bases sitting between them. The CDR3 runs 14 residues.

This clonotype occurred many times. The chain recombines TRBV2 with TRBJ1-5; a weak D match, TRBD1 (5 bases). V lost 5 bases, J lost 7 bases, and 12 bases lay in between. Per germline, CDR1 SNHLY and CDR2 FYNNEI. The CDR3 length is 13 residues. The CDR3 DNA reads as TGTGCCAGCAGTAACTCTCGGGACCAGCCCCAGCATTTT. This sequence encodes CASSNSRDQPQHF.

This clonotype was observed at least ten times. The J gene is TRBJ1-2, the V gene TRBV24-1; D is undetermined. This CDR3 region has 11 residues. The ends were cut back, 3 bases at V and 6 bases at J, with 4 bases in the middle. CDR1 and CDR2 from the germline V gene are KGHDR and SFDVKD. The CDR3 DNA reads TGTGCCACCAGTGATAGAAATGGCTACACCTTC. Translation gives CATSDRNGYTF.

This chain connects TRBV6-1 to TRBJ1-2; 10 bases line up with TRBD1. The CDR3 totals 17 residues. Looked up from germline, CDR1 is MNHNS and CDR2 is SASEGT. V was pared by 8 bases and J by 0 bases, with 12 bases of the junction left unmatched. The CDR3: CASGWDRGLSANYGYTF. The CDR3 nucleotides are TGTGCCAGCGGGTGGGACAGGGGATTATCAGCTAACTATGGCTACACCTTC.

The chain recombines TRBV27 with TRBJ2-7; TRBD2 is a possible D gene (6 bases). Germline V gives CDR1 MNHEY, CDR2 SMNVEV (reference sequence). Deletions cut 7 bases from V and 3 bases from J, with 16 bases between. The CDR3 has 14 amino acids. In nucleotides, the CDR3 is TGTGCCAGCACCCCTAGGAGGGACCGCTACGAGCAGTACTTC. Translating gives CASTPRRDRYEQYF.

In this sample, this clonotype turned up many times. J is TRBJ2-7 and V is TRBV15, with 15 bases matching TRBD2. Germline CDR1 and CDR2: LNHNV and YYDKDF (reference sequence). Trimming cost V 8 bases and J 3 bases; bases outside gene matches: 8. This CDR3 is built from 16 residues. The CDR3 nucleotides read TGTGCCACCTCCGGGACTAGCGGGAGGACGATCTACGAGCAGTACTTC. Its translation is CATSGTSGRTIYEQYF.

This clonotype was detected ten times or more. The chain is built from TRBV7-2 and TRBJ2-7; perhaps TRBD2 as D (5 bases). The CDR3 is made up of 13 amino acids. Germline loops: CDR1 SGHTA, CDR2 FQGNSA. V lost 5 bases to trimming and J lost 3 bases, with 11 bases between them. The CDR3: CASSTDWLYEQYF. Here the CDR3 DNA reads TGTGCCAGCAGCACGGACTGGCTCTACGAGCAGTACTTC.

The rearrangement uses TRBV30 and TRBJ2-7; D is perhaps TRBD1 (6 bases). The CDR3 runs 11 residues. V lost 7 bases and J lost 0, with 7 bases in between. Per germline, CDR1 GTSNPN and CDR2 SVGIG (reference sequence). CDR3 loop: CALDSSYEQYF. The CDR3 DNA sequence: TGTGCCTTGGACAGCTCCTACGAGCAGTACTTC.

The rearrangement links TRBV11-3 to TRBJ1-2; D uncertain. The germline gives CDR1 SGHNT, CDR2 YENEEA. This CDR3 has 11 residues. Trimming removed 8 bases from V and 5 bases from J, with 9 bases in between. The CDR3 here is CASGRDYGYTF. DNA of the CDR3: TGTGCCAGCGGAAGGGATTATGGCTACACCTTC. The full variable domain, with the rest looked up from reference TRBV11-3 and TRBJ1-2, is EAGVVQSPRYKIIEKKQPVAFWCNPISGHNTLYWYLQNLGQGPELLIRYENEEAVDDSQLPKDRFSAERLKGVDSTLKIQPAELGDSAVYLCASGRDYGYTFGSGTRLTVV.

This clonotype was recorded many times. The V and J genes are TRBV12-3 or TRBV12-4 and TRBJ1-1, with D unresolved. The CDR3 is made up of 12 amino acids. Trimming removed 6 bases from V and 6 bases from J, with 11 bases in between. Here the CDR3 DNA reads TGTGCCAGCAGCCAAGGGATCCCTGAAGCTTTCTTT. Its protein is CASSQGIPEAFF.

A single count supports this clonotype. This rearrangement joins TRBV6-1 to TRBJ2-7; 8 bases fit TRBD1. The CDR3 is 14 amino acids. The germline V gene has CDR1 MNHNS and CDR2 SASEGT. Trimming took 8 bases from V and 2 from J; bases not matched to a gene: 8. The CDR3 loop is CASGWTGYTYEQYF. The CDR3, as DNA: TGTGCCAGCGGCTGGACAGGGTACACCTACGAGCAGTACTTC.

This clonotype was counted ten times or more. CDR3 region: CASSPASGRVGELFF. CDR3 DNA sequence: TGTGCCAGCAGTCCGGCTAGCGGGAGGGTCGGGGAGCTGTTTTTT. This chain joins TRBV2 and TRBJ2-2; 12 nucleotides align to TRBD2. From germline, CDR1 is SNHLY and CDR2 FYNNEI. V lost 5 bases and J lost 7; bases outside the gene matches: 5. This CDR3 is 15 amino acids long.

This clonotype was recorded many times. The CDR3 region has the DNA TGTGCAATGTGTGGAGAGTTCCCCAAAACCCCACCCTACGAGCAGTACTTC. It is translated as CAMCGEFPKTPPYEQYF. The chain is built from TRBV28 and TRBJ2-7; no firm D call. Germline V gives CDR1 MDHEN, CDR2 SYDVKM. This CDR3 is 17 amino acids long.

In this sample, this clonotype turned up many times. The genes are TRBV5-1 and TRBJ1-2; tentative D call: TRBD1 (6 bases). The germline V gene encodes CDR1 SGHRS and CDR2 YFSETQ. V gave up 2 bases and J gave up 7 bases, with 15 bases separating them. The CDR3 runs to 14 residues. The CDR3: CASSFPGAQGGYTF. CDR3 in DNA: TGCGCCAGCAGCTTCCCGGGGGCGCAAGGTGGCTACACCTTC.

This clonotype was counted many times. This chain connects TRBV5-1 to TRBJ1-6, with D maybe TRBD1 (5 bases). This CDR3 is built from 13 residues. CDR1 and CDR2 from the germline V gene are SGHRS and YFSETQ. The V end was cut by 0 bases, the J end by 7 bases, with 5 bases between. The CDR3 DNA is TGCGCCAGCAGCTTGGAGGGGAATTCACCCCTCCACTTT. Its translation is CASSLEGNSPLHF.

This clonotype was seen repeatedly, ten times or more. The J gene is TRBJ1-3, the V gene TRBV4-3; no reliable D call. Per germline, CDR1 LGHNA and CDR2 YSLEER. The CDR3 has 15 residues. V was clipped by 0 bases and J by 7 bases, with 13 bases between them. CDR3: CASSQEKEGLNTIYF. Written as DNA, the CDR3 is TGCGCCAGCAGCCAAGAGAAGGAAGGATTGAACACCATATATTTT.

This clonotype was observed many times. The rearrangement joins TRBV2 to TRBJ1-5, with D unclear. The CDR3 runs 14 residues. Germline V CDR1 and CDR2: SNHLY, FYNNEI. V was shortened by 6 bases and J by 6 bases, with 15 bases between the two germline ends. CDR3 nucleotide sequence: TGTGCCAGCAGATCTCAGCCCAGTTTTCAGCCCCAGCATTTT. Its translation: CASRSQPSFQPQHF.

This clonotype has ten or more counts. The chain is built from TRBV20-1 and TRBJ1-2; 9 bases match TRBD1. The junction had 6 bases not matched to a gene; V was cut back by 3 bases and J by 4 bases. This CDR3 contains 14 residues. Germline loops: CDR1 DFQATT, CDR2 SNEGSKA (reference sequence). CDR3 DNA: TGCAGTGCTAGGGCCCGGGACAGGGTCTATGGCTACACCTTC. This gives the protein CSARARDRVYGYTF.

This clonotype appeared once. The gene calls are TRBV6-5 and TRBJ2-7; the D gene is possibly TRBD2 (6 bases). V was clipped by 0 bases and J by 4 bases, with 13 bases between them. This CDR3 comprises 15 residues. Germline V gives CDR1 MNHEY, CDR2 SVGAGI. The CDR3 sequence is CASSYSGGNPYEQYF. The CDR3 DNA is TGTGCCAGCAGTTACTCAGGCGGGAACCCTTACGAGCAGTACTTC.

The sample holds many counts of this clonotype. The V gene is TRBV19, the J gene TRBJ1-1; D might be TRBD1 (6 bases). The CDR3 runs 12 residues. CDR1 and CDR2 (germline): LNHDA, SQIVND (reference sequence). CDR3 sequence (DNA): TGTCGGGTACAATGGGGGGCCGTCGAAGCTTTCTTT. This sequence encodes CRVQWGAVEAFF.

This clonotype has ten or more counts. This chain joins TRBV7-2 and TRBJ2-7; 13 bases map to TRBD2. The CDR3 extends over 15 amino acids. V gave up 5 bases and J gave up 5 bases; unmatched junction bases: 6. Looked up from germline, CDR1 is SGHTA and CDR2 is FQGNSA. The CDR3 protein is CASSRRTSGSDEQYF. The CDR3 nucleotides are TGTGCCAGCAGCCGACGGACTAGCGGGAGCGACGAGCAGTACTTC.

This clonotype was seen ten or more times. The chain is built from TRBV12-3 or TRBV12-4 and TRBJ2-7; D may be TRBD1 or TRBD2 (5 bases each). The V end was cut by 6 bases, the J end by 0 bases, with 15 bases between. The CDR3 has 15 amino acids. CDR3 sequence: CASSHSGTDSYEQYF. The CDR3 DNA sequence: TGTGCCAGCAGCCATTCCGGGACGGACTCCTACGAGCAGTACTTC.

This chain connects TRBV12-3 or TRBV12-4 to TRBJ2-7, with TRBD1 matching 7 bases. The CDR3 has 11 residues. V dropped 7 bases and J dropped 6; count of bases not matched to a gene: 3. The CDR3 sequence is CASKHRGEQYF. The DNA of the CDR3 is TGTGCCAGCAAGCACAGGGGCGAGCAGTACTTC.

The CDR3 coding sequence is TGCGCCAGCAGGACACCAGGTAGCGCGACACAAGAGACCCAGTACTTC. Residues: CASRTPGSATQETQYF. The chain is built from TRBV5-1 and TRBJ2-5; D is perhaps TRBD2 (5 bases). Germline V CDR1 and CDR2: SGHRS, YFSETQ. This CDR3 is built from 16 residues. V shed 5 bases and J shed 2 bases, with 19 bases lying between them. Full variable domain (outside the CDR3, taken from reference TRBV5-1 and TRBJ2-5): KAGVTQTPRYLIKTRGQQVTLSCSPISGHRSVSWYQQTPGQGLQFLFEYFSETQRNKGNFPGRFSGRQFSNSRSEMNVSTLELGDSALYLCASRTPGSATQETQYFGPGTRLLVL.